A selection of T cell receptor beta chains follows, all from one sample in a study of cytotoxic CD8 clonotypes in ibrutinib-treated CLL. The repertoire was sequenced with immunoSEQ multiplex PCR; TCRdb's copy has only in-frame clones and lacks some. Seen here are roughly 180,000 clones, approximately 80% observed once, and the top ten hold about 5%. Sequenced material: PBMCs, taken after 24 months of ibrutinib treatment. The receptor source for this set is a human donor with chronic lymphocytic leukemia. The CDR3 runs from the conserved cysteine through the conserved F or W. Fields, in order: clone size, J gene, CDR3 length, D gene, V gene, CDR3 protein, CDR3 DNA. A D gene is named only where the DNA matches it firmly. Expanded clones are given a class, and other clones once, few, many or no size at all.

size: -
J: TRBJ2-5
length: 15
D: -
V: TRBV11-2
CDR3: CASSLDGTRGETQYF
DNA: TGTGCCAGCAGCTTAGACGGAACTAGGGGTGAGACCCAGTACTTC

size: -
J: TRBJ1-5
length: 14
D: -
V: TRBV19
CDR3: CASSIVPSNQPQHF
DNA: TGTGCCAGTAGTATAGTCCCGAGCAATCAGCCCCAGCATTTT

size: -
J: TRBJ2-5
length: 16
D: -
V: TRBV7-3
CDR3: CASSLTAGAGRETQYF
DNA: TGTGCCAGCAGCTTAACAGCAGGGGCGGGACGAGAGACCCAGTACTTC

size: once
J: TRBJ2-7
length: 17
D: -
V: TRBV7-9
CDR3: CASSLAGTRERSYEQYF
DNA: TGTGCCAGCAGCTTAGCTGGTACCAGGGAAAGGAGCTACGAGCAGTACTTC

size: -
J: TRBJ1-2
length: 14
D: -
V: TRBV7-9
CDR3: CASSSPGGVHGYTF
DNA: TGTGCCAGCAGCTCCCCCGGAGGGGTCCATGGCTACACCTTC

size: -
J: TRBJ1-5
length: 13
D: -
V: TRBV6-5
CDR3: CASRQGRDQPQHF
DNA: TGTGCCAGCAGACAAGGCAGGGATCAGCCCCAGCATTTT

size: -
J: TRBJ2-1
length: 14
D: -
V: TRBV7-2
CDR3: CASSFVGRDNEQFF
DNA: TGTGCCAGCAGCTTCGTGGGACGAGACAATGAGCAGTTCTTC

size: -
J: TRBJ1-3
length: 15
D: -
V: TRBV10-3
CDR3: CAIRTSHRSGNTIYF
DNA: TGTGCCATCAGAACATCACATCGGTCTGGAAACACCATATATTTT

size: -
J: TRBJ1-5
length: 13
D: -
V: TRBV6-5
CDR3: CASSGTGRQPQHF
DNA: TGTGCCAGCAGTGGGACGGGACGCCAGCCCCAGCATTTT

size: -
J: TRBJ1-4
length: 14
D: -
V: TRBV5-1
CDR3: CASSYGMTNEKLFF
DNA: TGCGCCAGCAGCTATGGGATGACTAATGAAAAACTGTTTTTT

size: -
J: TRBJ2-2
length: 14
D: -
V: TRBV7-2
CDR3: CASSHPFPTGELFF
DNA: TGTGCCAGCAGCCATCCCTTCCCTACCGGGGAGCTGTTTTTT

size: -
J: TRBJ1-4
length: 14
D: -
V: TRBV27
CDR3: CASSLEEVGEKLFF
DNA: TGTGCCAGCAGTTTGGAAGAAGTGGGTGAAAAACTGTTTTTT

size: -
J: TRBJ1-6
length: 14
D: -
V: TRBV5-1
CDR3: CASSLLPENSPLHF
DNA: TGCGCCAGCAGCTTGCTGCCAGAGAATTCACCCCTCCACTTT

size: -
J: TRBJ2-3
length: 16
D: -
V: TRBV7-2
CDR3: CASSPEGLASTDTQYF
DNA: TGTGCCAGCAGTCCAGAGGGCCTAGCGAGCACAGATACGCAGTATTTT

size: -
J: TRBJ2-6
length: 16
D: TRBD1
V: TRBV5-1
CDR3: CASGGTGGFGANVLTF
DNA: TGCGCCAGCGGAGGGACAGGGGGCTTTGGGGCCAACGTCCTGACTTTC

size: -
J: TRBJ2-5
length: 15
D: -
V: TRBV11-3
CDR3: CASSPPGKRGETQYF
DNA: TGTGCCAGCAGCCCTCCGGGGAAAAGGGGAGAGACCCAGTACTTC

size: once
J: TRBJ2-1
length: 15
D: -
V: TRBV6-4
CDR3: CASSVNGASYNEQFF
DNA: TGTGCCAGCAGTGTTAACGGGGCCTCCTACAATGAGCAGTTCTTC

size: -
J: TRBJ2-7
length: 16
D: -
V: TRBV4-1
CDR3: CASSQVITEPPYEQYF
DNA: TGCGCCAGCAGCCAAGTCATCACCGAACCCCCCTACGAGCAGTACTTC

size: -
J: TRBJ2-1
length: 19
D: -
V: TRBV4-2
CDR3: CASSQSQGGTTSVHNEQFF
DNA: TGTGCCAGCAGCCAATCCCAGGGGGGTACGACTAGCGTACACAATGAGCAGTTCTTC

size: -
J: TRBJ2-7
length: 16
D: TRBD2
V: TRBV27
CDR3: CASSPMGLVDPYEQYF
DNA: TGTGCCAGCAGCCCTATGGGACTAGTGGACCCCTACGAGCAGTACTTC

size: -
J: TRBJ1-4
length: 14
D: -
V: TRBV5-1
CDR3: CASSLGQVNEKLFF
DNA: TGCGCCAGCAGCTTGGGACAAGTGAATGAAAAACTGTTTTTT

size: -
J: TRBJ1-2
length: 15
D: -
V: TRBV6-6
CDR3: CASTPRRGEGYGYTF
DNA: TGTGCCAGCACCCCGCGCAGGGGCGAAGGCTATGGCTACACCTTC

size: -
J: TRBJ1-1
length: 14
D: -
V: TRBV10-3
CDR3: CAISERGEGTEAFF
DNA: TGTGCCATCAGTGAGAGGGGAGAGGGCACTGAAGCTTTCTTT

size: -
J: TRBJ2-3
length: 17
D: TRBD2
V: TRBV30
CDR3: CAWSGLAGGTSTDTQYF
DNA: TGTGCCTGGAGCGGACTAGCGGGGGGGACTAGCACAGATACGCAGTATTTT

size: once
J: TRBJ2-1
length: 13
D: -
V: TRBV29-1
CDR3: CSVERGTYNEQFF
DNA: TGCAGCGTTGAGCGGGGTACCTACAATGAGCAGTTCTTC

size: -
J: TRBJ2-2
length: 11
D: -
V: TRBV6-5
CDR3: CASSWGGELFF
DNA: TGTGCCAGCAGTTGGGGCGGGGAGCTGTTTTTT

size: -
J: TRBJ2-7
length: 17
D: TRBD2
V: TRBV2
CDR3: CASSGDLGGRARYEQYF
DNA: TGTGCCAGCAGTGGGGATTTGGGCGGGAGGGCCCGATACGAGCAGTACTTC

size: -
J: TRBJ1-5
length: 19
D: TRBD1
V: TRBV18
CDR3: CASSPLGPQGAGSNQPQHF
DNA: TGTGCCAGCTCACCACTCGGCCCACAGGGGGCGGGAAGCAATCAGCCCCAGCATTTT

size: -
J: TRBJ1-4
length: 17
D: -
V: TRBV27
CDR3: CASSLWDLWAGKEKLFF
DNA: TGTGCCAGCAGTTTGTGGGACCTGTGGGCCGGAAAGGAAAAACTGTTTTTT

size: -
J: TRBJ2-5
length: 13
D: TRBD2
V: TRBV6-6
CDR3: CASRISGEETQYF
DNA: TGTGCCAGCAGGATTAGCGGGGAAGAGACCCAGTACTTC

size: -
J: TRBJ2-1
length: 15
D: -
V: TRBV18
CDR3: CASSPWPEAYNEQFF
DNA: TGTGCCAGCTCACCATGGCCGGAGGCCTACAATGAGCAGTTCTTC

size: -
J: TRBJ2-1
length: 17
D: TRBD2
V: TRBV9
CDR3: CASSESSGRALFNEQFF
DNA: TGTGCCAGCAGCGAAAGTAGCGGGAGGGCCCTTTTTAATGAGCAGTTCTTC

size: -
J: TRBJ2-5
length: 14
D: -
V: TRBV6-5
CDR3: CASSPVEGHETQYF
DNA: TGTGCCAGCAGCCCCGTGGAGGGCCATGAGACCCAGTACTTC

size: -
J: TRBJ2-3
length: 15
D: TRBD2
V: TRBV5-4
CDR3: CASSLGGRDTDTQYF
DNA: TGTGCCAGCAGTTTGGGTGGGAGGGACACAGATACGCAGTATTTT

size: -
J: TRBJ2-3
length: 15
D: TRBD2
V: TRBV5-1
CDR3: CASSLEHLSGSTQYF
DNA: TGCGCCAGCAGCTTGGAACACCTTAGCGGGAGCACGCAGTATTTT

size: -
J: TRBJ1-5
length: 14
D: -
V: TRBV6-5
CDR3: CASSSLGSSQPQHF
DNA: TGTGCCAGCAGCTCCCTCGGGAGTAGTCAGCCCCAGCATTTT

size: -
J: TRBJ2-1
length: 15
D: TRBD1
V: TRBV5-1
CDR3: CASSLWTGSYNEQFF
DNA: TGCGCCAGCAGCCTATGGACAGGTTCCTACAATGAGCAGTTCTTC